This entry lists 19 T cell receptor beta chains sequenced from one sample in a study of T cell responses to AZD1222 COVID-19 vaccine. TCRdb's table, derived via immunoSEQ multiplex PCR, lists solely in-frame clones and lacks some. This sample has some 84,000 clones, with around 90% found just once. Specimen: peripheral blood, collected on day 0 of AZD1222 vaccination. The receptors were gathered from an adult in good health.

This chain connects TRBV7-2 to TRBJ2-5; D ambiguous. Germline V gives CDR1 SGHTA, CDR2 FQGNSA. Deletions cut 1 base from V and 1 base from J, with 7 bases between. This CDR3 is 14 amino acids long. DNA for the CDR3: TGTGCCAGCAGCTTAGTGGTGGGCCAAGAGACCCAGTACTTC. Protein sequence: CASSLVVGQETQYF.

The chain links TRBV2 to TRBJ2-7; D call uncertain. The germline V and J ends were trimmed by 3 bases and 2 bases, with 14 bases remaining between them. The CDR3 is made up of 15 amino acids. Germline V gene data show CDR1 as SNHLY and CDR2 as FYNNEI. CDR3 loop: CASSDLGRKTYEQYF. In DNA form, the CDR3 reads TGTGCCAGCAGTGATTTAGGGCGGAAGACCTACGAGCAGTACTTC.

This clone showed up just once. V is TRBV7-2 and J is TRBJ2-1, with 7 nucleotides matching TRBD2. V lost 3 bases to trimming and J lost 2 bases; unmatched junction nucleotides: 4. Per the germline V gene, CDR1 is SGHTA and CDR2 is FQGNSA. This CDR3 has 15 residues. The CDR3 nucleotides read TGTGCCAGCAGCTTCGGTAGCGGGCCCTACAATGAGCAGTTCTTC. Protein product: CASSFGSGPYNEQFF.

CDR3 amino acids: CARNYQPQHF. As DNA, the CDR3 is TGTGCCAGAAACTATCAGCCCCAGCATTTT. V and J are TRBV19 and TRBJ1-5; D remains unclear. Trimming took off 9 bases at V and 5 bases at J, with 5 bases between the two ends. From germline, CDR1 is LNHDA and CDR2 SQIVND (reference sequence). There are 10 residues in the CDR3.

The table lists this clone with a count of one. The V gene is TRBV10-3, the J gene TRBJ2-7, with 9 bases matching TRBD2. Germline V lookup: CDR1 ENHRY, CDR2 SYGVKD. With 3 bases clipped from V and 4 bases from J, the junction kept 7 bases outside the gene matches. The CDR3 spans 15 residues. CDR3 sequence (DNA): TGTGCCATCAGTGACTCCGGGACTAGCCTTTACGAGCAGTACTTC. It translates to CAISDSGTSLYEQYF.

The chain links TRBV2 to TRBJ2-3; 8 positions agree with TRBD2. The length of the CDR3 is 15 residues. Germline CDR1 reads SNHLY; CDR2 reads FYNNEI. The V segment lost 6 bases and the J segment 4 bases; nucleotides outside the gene matches: 9. CDR3: CASRTGREAADTQYF. DNA of the CDR3: TGTGCCAGCAGGACGGGGCGGGAGGCCGCAGATACGCAGTATTTT. Combining the CDR3 with reference TRBV2 and TRBJ2-3 gives the whole variable domain EPEVTQTPSHQVTQMGQEVILRCVPISNHLYFYWYRQILGQKVEFLVSFYNNEISEKSEIFDDQFSVERPDGSNFTLKIRSTKLEDSAMYFCASRTGREAADTQYFGPGTRLTVL.

This clone was counted between two and nine times. The chain has TRBV15 and TRBJ2-1; D ambiguous. Germline V gene data show CDR1 as LNHNV and CDR2 as YYDKDF (reference sequence). V was trimmed by 5 bases and J by 5 bases, leaving 10 bases between them. This CDR3 has 13 residues. This CDR3 reads CATSEDDNNEQFF. The DNA for the CDR3 is TGTGCCACCAGCGAGGATGATAACAATGAGCAGTTCTTC.

This chain uses TRBV11-3 with TRBJ1-1; 11 nucleotides agree with TRBD1. The V segment lost 6 bases and the J segment 1 base; nucleotides outside the gene matches: 4. The CDR3 consists of 15 residues. Germline V lookup: CDR1 SGHNT, CDR2 YENEEA. The CDR3 protein is CASSVGTGGNTEAFF. Written as DNA, the CDR3 is TGTGCCAGCAGTGTTGGGACAGGGGGGAACACTGAAGCTTTCTTT.

The genes are TRBV19 and TRBJ2-2, with D hard to call. Deletions cut 11 bases from V and 5 bases from J, with 18 bases between. This CDR3 is built from 14 residues. CDR1 LNHDA and CDR2 SQIVND come from the germline V gene (reference sequence). The CDR3 bases are TGTGCCTGCACAAGGGCAGAAGGGACCGGGGAGCTGTTTTTT. Protein: CACTRAEGTGELFF.

With respect to this clone: Other nucleotide sequences from this sample produce the same CDR3. The chain employs TRBV5-1 and TRBJ1-1, with no clear D. The V end lost 0 bases, the J end lost 2 bases, and 11 bases lay between the germline ends. The CDR3 extends over 15 amino acids. CDR1 and CDR2 from the germline V gene are SGHRS and YFSETQ. The CDR3 region is CASSLDRWENTEAFF. CDR3 nucleotides: TGCGCCAGCAGCTTGGATCGGTGGGAAAACACTGAAGCTTTCTTT. Drawing the rest from reference TRBV5-1 and TRBJ1-1, the complete variable domain is KAGVTQTPRYLIKTRGQQVTLSCSPISGHRSVSWYQQTPGQGLQFLFEYFSETQRNKGNFPGRFSGRQFSNSRSEMNVSTLELGDSALYLCASSLDRWENTEAFFGQGTRLTVV.

V and J are TRBV12-5 and TRBJ1-1, with D hard to call. This CDR3 comprises 9 residues. The V end was cut by 3 bases, the J end by 11 bases, with 4 bases between. The V gene's germline CDR1 is LGHNT and CDR2 FRNRAP. CDR3 sequence reads: CASGLKAFF. DNA of the CDR3: TGTGCTAGTGGTTTAAAGGCTTTCTTT. Variable domain in full (rest from reference TRBV12-5 and TRBJ1-1): DARVTQTPRHKVTEMGQEVTMRCQPILGHNTVFWYRQTMMQGLELLAYFRNRAPLDDSGMPKDRFSAEMPDATLATLKIQPSEPRDSAVYFCASGLKAFFGQGTRLTVV.

The J gene is TRBJ2-6, the V gene TRBV18, with D possibly called TRBD1 or TRBD2 (5 bases each). V lost 1 base and J lost 8, with 18 bases in between. Germline CDR1 is KGHSH and CDR2 is LQKENI. The CDR3 extends over 17 amino acids. CDR3 nucleotides: TGTGCCAGCTCACCACAAACCGGGACCAGAGGCTCCAACGTCCTGACTTTC. The encoded protein is CASSPQTGTRGSNVLTF.

The V and J genes are TRBV29-1 and TRBJ2-7; TRBD1 agrees at 7 bases. After removal of 1 base from V and 3 bases from J, the junction contained 6 bases not matched to a gene. This CDR3 comprises 14 residues. The V gene's germline CDR1 is SQVTM and CDR2 ANQGSEA. This CDR3 is CSVEGQGQRYEQYF. The CDR3 DNA is TGCAGCGTTGAAGGCCAGGGACAGCGCTACGAGCAGTACTTC.

The rearrangement joins TRBV19 to TRBJ1-5; D ambiguous. V lost 7 bases and J 0 bases, leaving 7 bases between the germline ends. The CDR3 runs 13 residues. CDR1 LNHDA and CDR2 SQIVND come from the germline V gene (reference sequence). The CDR3, as DNA: TGTGCCAGTAATCAATATAGCAATCAGCCCCAGCATTTT. This translates into CASNQYSNQPQHF.

V and J are TRBV9 and TRBJ2-7; 8 bases map to TRBD1. The ends lost 0 bases at V and 0 bases at J; junction bases unmatched: 11. CDR3 length: 18 residues. Germline V CDR1 and CDR2: SGDLS, YYNGEE. CDR3 coding DNA: TGTGCCAGCAGCGTAGCTACGGGGACGGGACAGGACTCCTACGAGCAGTACTTC. As protein: CASSVATGTGQDSYEQYF.

The chain recombines TRBV7-8 with TRBJ1-2; a weak D match, TRBD1 (6 bases). V shed 4 bases and J shed 6 bases, with 9 bases lying between them. The CDR3 has 12 amino acids. Germline V gives CDR1 SGHVS, CDR2 FQNEAQ. CDR3 DNA sequence: TGTGCCAGCAGCTCAAACAGGGATGGCTACACCTTC. It is translated as CASSSNRDGYTF.

This sequence joins TRBV20-1 and TRBJ1-1, with a tentative D call TRBD1 (6 bases). This CDR3 region has 10 residues. Germline assignment: CDR1 DFQATT and CDR2 SNEGSKA (reference sequence). Trimming left V 3 bases short and J 7 bases short, with 6 bases between. CDR3 bases: TGCAGTGCTAGCAGGGGTGAAGCTTTCTTT. It is translated as CSASRGEAFF.

V and J are TRBV7-8 and TRBJ2-7, with TRBD1 identical over 7 bases. The trim removed 4 bases at V and 0 bases at J, leaving 6 bases unmatched. Germline V gives CDR1 SGHVS, CDR2 FQNEAQ. This CDR3 comprises 15 residues. In DNA form, the CDR3 reads TGTGCCAGCAGCTGGGGGACAGCAAGCTCCTACGAGCAGTACTTC. Amino acids: CASSWGTASSYEQYF.

The CDR3 reads CASSQTQTGSSRETQYF. CDR3 bases: TGTGCCAGCAGCCAAACACAAACAGGGTCGTCCAGGGAGACCCAGTACTTC. The chain is built from TRBV3-1 (or the pseudogene TRBV3-2) and TRBJ2-5; the D gene is possibly TRBD1 (6 bases). The CDR3 runs 17 residues. From germline, CDR1 is LGHDT and CDR2 YNNKEL (reference sequence). V lost 2 bases to trimming and J lost 5 bases, with 21 bases between them.